Below are 26 T cell receptor beta chains sequenced from a single sample in a study of cytomegalovirus exposure and HLA in healthy donors. PCR was performed using 60 Vbeta and 13 Jbeta primers. Assay used: immunoSEQ multiplex PCR; TCRdb lists only in-frame clones, some missing. The profile shows over 45,000 clones, around 85% of them singletons. Sequencing was performed on PBMCs. The receptors shown here come from a boy between 10 and 17 years old in good health and CMV-seropositive.

The chain couples TRBV9 to TRBJ2-5; 9 bases align to TRBD1. The J call may not be correct, given that the DNA end is closer to TRBJ2-7. The CDR3 extends over 16 amino acids. Germline V gives CDR1 SGDLS, CDR2 YYNGEE. As DNA, the CDR3 is TGTGCCAGCAGCGTAGGCGGTGGACAGGGGCGATACGAGCAGTACTTC. It yields the protein CASSVGGGQGRYEQYF.

This clone was seen more than once but under ten times. The rearrangement uses TRBV5-6 and TRBJ1-2; D is ambiguous. The CDR3 has 14 residues. Trimming removed 2 bases from V and 1 base from J, with 9 bases in between. CDR1 and CDR2 from the germline V gene are SGHDT and YYEEEE. CDR3 in DNA: TGTGCCAGCAGCTTCTTTACCAGTAACTATGGCTACACCTTC. It specifies CASSFFTSNYGYTF.

With regard to this clone: One end of the junction varies from germline; a read error may be responsible. This rearrangement joins TRBV27 to TRBJ1-5; D may be TRBD1 (6 bases). This CDR3 spans 16 amino acids. Germline-derived CDR1 and CDR2 are MNHEY and SMNVEV (reference sequence). The CDR3 loop reads CTSSFGGRGDDQPQHF. In nucleotides, the CDR3 is TGTACCAGCAGTTTTGGGGGGAGGGGGGATGATCAGCCCCAGCATTTT.

The chain employs TRBV6-4 and TRBJ2-1; TRBD1 matches at 9 bases. The junction had 5 bases not matched to a gene; V was cut back by 6 bases and J by 5 bases. Germline loops: CDR1 MRHNA, CDR2 SNTAGT. The CDR3 contains 14 residues. The CDR3 loop is CASSRDRVDNEQFF. In DNA, the CDR3 is TGTGCCAGCAGCCGGGACAGGGTCGACAATGAGCAGTTCTTC.

V is TRBV10-2 and J is TRBJ2-5, with a weak D call TRBD1 (7 bases). The CDR3 is 14 residues long. The V end was cut by 6 bases, the J end by 7 bases, with 18 bases between. Germline CDR1 is WSHSY and CDR2 is SAAADI. Here the CDR3 DNA reads TGCGCCAGCAGGGACCTTACAGGGGAGGTGACCCAGTACTTC. It yields the protein CASRDLTGEVTQYF.

The chain recombines TRBV27 with TRBJ2-3, with 7 bases lining up with TRBD1. The V gene's germline CDR1 is MNHEY and CDR2 SMNVEV (reference sequence). The J segment lost 4 bases and the V segment lost 6 bases, leaving 13 bases of the junction unmatched. This CDR3 has 16 amino acids. The CDR3 loop reads CASSPFDRVRPDTQYF. In nucleotides, the CDR3 is TGTGCCAGCAGCCCCTTCGACAGGGTTAGACCAGATACGCAGTATTTT.

This clone appeared once. The chain is built from TRBV4-1 and TRBJ2-3; tentatively, D is TRBD2 (6 bases). Trimming left V 4 bases short and J 2 bases short, with 22 bases between. CDR1 MGHRA and CDR2 YSYEKL come from the germline V gene. This CDR3 has 18 amino acids. The CDR3 is CASSPLLGASEYTDTQYF. The CDR3 nucleotides read TGCGCCAGCAGCCCCCTCCTCGGGGCTAGCGAATACACAGATACGCAGTATTTT.

CDR3 loop: CASVRGTEAFF. DNA for the CDR3: TGCGCCAGCGTTCGGGGCACTGAAGCTTTCTTT. The V and J genes are TRBV10-2 and TRBJ1-1; no clear D gene. Germline V gene data show CDR1 as WSHSY and CDR2 as SAAADI. V lost 8 bases, J lost 4 bases, and 8 bases lay in between. There are 11 residues in the CDR3.

The chain employs TRBV7-2 and TRBJ2-1; 11 bases are shared with TRBD2. The CDR3 runs 16 residues. Trimming cost V 5 bases and J 5 bases; bases outside gene matches: 8. Germline CDR1 and CDR2: SGHTA and FQGNSA. CDR3 sequence (DNA): TGTGCCAGCAGCCCGTTACTAGCGGGGGACGACAATGAGCAGTTCTTC. It codes for CASSPLLAGDDNEQFF. Full variable domain (missing parts from reference TRBV7-2 and TRBJ2-1): GAGVSQSPSNKVTEKGKDVELRCDPISGHTALYWYRQSLGQGLEFLIYFQGNSAPDKSGLPSDRFSAERTGGSVSTLTIQRTQQEDSAVYLCASSPLLAGDDNEQFFGPGTRLTVL.

In this sample, this clone turned up once. The chain links TRBV5-1 to TRBJ2-4, with a tentative D call TRBD1 (6 bases). CDR1 is SGHRS and CDR2 is YFSETQ in the germline V gene. The CDR3 extends over 16 amino acids. V was clipped by 2 bases and J by 0 bases, with 12 bases between them. CDR3 in amino acids: CASSFKQGLAKNIQYF. The CDR3 DNA reads TGCGCCAGCAGCTTCAAACAGGGATTAGCCAAAAACATTCAGTACTTC.

Here the CDR3 reads CASSVTGTGYQGGYTF. CDR3 DNA sequence: TGTGCCAGCAGTGTAACCGGGACAGGCTATCAAGGAGGCTACACCTTC. The gene calls are TRBV6-1 and TRBJ1-2, with 8 bases identical to TRBD1. CDR3 length: 16 residues. Germline V gene sequence: CDR1 MNHNS, CDR2 SASEGT. V gave up 4 bases and J gave up 8 bases; unmatched junction bases: 15.

V is TRBV27 and J is TRBJ1-5; D not resolved. The V gene lost 5 bases and the J gene lost 0 bases, with 5 bases spanning the gap. This CDR3 has 13 residues. The V gene's germline CDR1 is MNHEY and CDR2 SMNVEV (reference sequence). The CDR3 sequence is CASSRGSNQPQHF. The CDR3 nucleotides read TGTGCCAGCAGTCGGGGTAGCAATCAGCCCCAGCATTTT.

The V call is TRBV5-6, the J call TRBJ1-2, with D possibly TRBD1 on 5 matching bases. Germline values: CDR1 SGHDT, CDR2 YYEEEE. The V end was cut by 0 bases, the J end by 6 bases, with 9 bases between. The length of the CDR3 is 13 residues. The CDR3 protein is CASSLGTGDGYTF. CDR3 nucleotides: TGTGCCAGCAGCTTGGGCACAGGAGATGGCTACACCTTC. Full variable domain (missing parts from reference TRBV5-6 and TRBJ1-2): DAGVTQSPTHLIKTRGQQVTLRCSPKSGHDTVSWYQQALGQGPQFIFQYYEEEERQRGNFPDRFSGHQFPNYSSELNVNALLLGDSALYLCASSLGTGDGYTFGSGTRLTVV.

The CDR3 loop is CASSPRQGASTDTQYF. In nucleotides, the CDR3 is TGTGCCAGCAGCCCCCGACAGGGCGCGAGCACAGATACGCAGTATTTT. This rearrangement joins TRBV7-9 to TRBJ2-3; 7 bases agree with TRBD1. V trimming: 5 bases; J trimming: 0 bases; junction bases outside the gene matches: 8. This CDR3 has 16 amino acids. The germline CDR1 and CDR2 sequences are SEHNR and FQNEAQ (reference sequence).

About this clone itself: The identical CDR3 is also encoded by other nucleotide sequences in the sample. This sequence joins TRBV12-5 and TRBJ1-2, with D possibly matching TRBD1 (5 bases). This CDR3 contains 16 residues. CDR1 is LGHNT and CDR2 is FRNRAP in the germline V gene. Trimming removed 6 bases from V and 0 bases from J, with 17 bases in between. CDR3 sequence: CASGLSGTGANYGYTF. The CDR3 region has the DNA TGTGCTAGTGGACTCTCCGGGACGGGGGCTAACTATGGCTACACCTTC.

The genes are TRBV4-1 and TRBJ1-5; weak D call: TRBD1 (5 bases). V was shortened by 0 bases and J by 7 bases, with 13 bases between the two germline ends. The CDR3 spans 15 residues. In germline, CDR1 is MGHRA, CDR2 YSYEKL. The CDR3 reads CASSQEGGIGQPQHF. In DNA, the CDR3 is TGCGCCAGCAGCCAAGAGGGGGGGATCGGCCAGCCCCAGCATTTT.

The V and J genes are TRBV19 and TRBJ1-3; no clear D gene. CDR3 length: 14 residues. In germline, CDR1 is LNHDA, CDR2 SQIVND (reference sequence). Trimming shortened V by 6 bases and J by 1 base, and 10 bases separated the two germline ends. CDR3 amino acids: CASRRPGSGNTIYF. The CDR3 bases are TGTGCCAGTAGACGACCAGGATCTGGAAACACCATATATTTT.

This chain uses TRBV6-1 with TRBJ1-1, with D possibly being TRBD1 (6 bases). The CDR3 loop spans 15 amino acids. Trimming removed 4 bases at V and 3 bases at J, with 15 bases between. CDR1 is MNHNS and CDR2 is SASEGT in the germline V gene. The DNA for the CDR3 is TGTGCCAGCAGTGGAGGGGGGGCGGGGTACACTGAAGCTTTCTTT. Translating it yields CASSGGGAGYTEAFF.

Comment on this clone: Other DNA sequences within the sample encode an identical CDR3. CDR3 bases: TGTGCCAGCAGTTACTCCCAGGGGTACGAGCAGTACTTC. Residues: CASSYSQGYEQYF. This chain links TRBV6-5 with TRBJ2-7; the D gene is possibly TRBD1 (6 bases). Germline CDR1 MNHEY, CDR2 SVGAGI. CDR3 size: 13 residues. Trimming removed 0 bases at V and 4 bases at J, with 7 bases between.

The chain has TRBV7-2 and TRBJ2-2; 11 bases are shared with TRBD2. The CDR3 is 14 residues long. V was pared by 9 bases and J by 5 bases, with 5 bases of the junction left unmatched. Looked up from germline, CDR1 is SGHTA and CDR2 is FQGNSA. CDR3 residues: CARASGGNTGELFF. The CDR3 DNA follows: TGTGCCAGGGCTAGCGGGGGGAATACCGGGGAGCTGTTTTTT.

This chain joins TRBV5-8 and TRBJ2-5; TRBD2 is a possible D gene (5 bases). Germline CDR1 is SGHTS and CDR2 is YDEGEE. Deletions cut 4 bases from V and 5 bases from J, with 9 bases between. The CDR3 is 12 amino acids. The CDR3, as DNA: TGTGCCAGCAGCCGGACTGGCGAGACCCAGTACTTC. This gives the protein CASSRTGETQYF.

This clone was counted a few times. The CDR3 DNA reads as TGTGCCAGCAGTTACTCCCACGGGACTAATGAAAAACTGTTTTTT. This translates into CASSYSHGTNEKLFF. The chain carries TRBV6-5 and TRBJ1-4; no clear D gene. Trimming shortened V by 0 bases and J by 2 bases, and 7 bases separated the two germline ends. The CDR3 loop spans 15 amino acids. Germline CDR1 reads MNHEY; CDR2 reads SVGAGI.

V gene TRBV18 combines with J gene TRBJ2-3; D is perhaps TRBD1 (5 bases). CDR1 KGHSH and CDR2 LQKENI come from the germline V gene. This CDR3 contains 15 residues. Trimming took 6 bases from V and 0 from J, leaving 13 bases between them. CDR3 sequence: CASSGQGASTDTQYF. The DNA for the CDR3 is TGTGCCAGCTCGGGGCAGGGCGCTAGCACAGATACGCAGTATTTT. The variable domain in full, with the rest retrieved from reference TRBV18 and TRBJ2-3, is NAGVMQNPRHLVRRRGQEARLRCSPMKGHSHVYWYRQLPEEGLKFMVYLQKENIIDESGMPKERFSAEFPKEGPSILRIQQVVRGDSAAYFCASSGQGASTDTQYFGPGTRLTVL.

V is TRBV9 and J is TRBJ2-1; D gene uncertain. This CDR3 comprises 15 residues. Germline V gene data show CDR1 as SGDLS and CDR2 as YYNGEE. V lost 4 bases to trimming and J lost 2 bases, with 13 bases between them. CDR3 region: CASSNGGGAYNEQFF. In DNA, the CDR3 is TGTGCCAGCAGCAACGGCGGCGGCGCCTACAATGAGCAGTTCTTC.

Only a few counts were recorded for this clone. This chain uses TRBV25-1 with TRBJ2-3; D is perhaps TRBD2 (6 bases). Germline V gene sequence: CDR1 MGHDK, CDR2 SYGVNS. The V and J ends lost 4 bases and 2 bases respectively, with 10 bases between them. The length of the CDR3 is 14 residues. This CDR3 reads CASSGLVPTDTQYF. The CDR3, as DNA: TGTGCCAGCAGTGGACTAGTCCCCACAGATACGCAGTATTTT.

The gene calls are TRBV7-3 and TRBJ2-1; the D is unclear. The CDR3 loop spans 12 amino acids. Germline V gene lookup returns CDR1 SGHTA and CDR2 FQGTGA. The germline V and J ends were trimmed by 1 base and 8 bases, with 6 bases remaining between them. The CDR3 sequence: CASSLRSDEQFF. For the CDR3, the DNA is TGTGCCAGCAGCTTAAGATCGGATGAGCAGTTCTTC.